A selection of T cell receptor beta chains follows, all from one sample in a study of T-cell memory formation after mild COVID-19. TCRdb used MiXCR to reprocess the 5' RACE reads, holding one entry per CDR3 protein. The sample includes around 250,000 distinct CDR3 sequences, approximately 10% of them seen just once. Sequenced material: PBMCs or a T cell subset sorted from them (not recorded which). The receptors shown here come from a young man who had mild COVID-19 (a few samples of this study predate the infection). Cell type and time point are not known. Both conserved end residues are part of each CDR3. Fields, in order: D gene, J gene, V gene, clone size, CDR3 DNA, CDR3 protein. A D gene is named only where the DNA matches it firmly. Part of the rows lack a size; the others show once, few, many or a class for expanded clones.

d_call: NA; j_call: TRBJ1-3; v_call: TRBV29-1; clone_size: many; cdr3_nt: TGCAGCGTTGGACACGGCTCTGGAAACACCATATATTTT; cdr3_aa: CSVGHGSGNTIYF
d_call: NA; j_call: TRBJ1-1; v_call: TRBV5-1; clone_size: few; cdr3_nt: TGCGCCGCGGCTACGGACCTCACATGGGCGAACACTGAAGCTTTCTTT; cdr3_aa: CAAATDLTWANTEAFF
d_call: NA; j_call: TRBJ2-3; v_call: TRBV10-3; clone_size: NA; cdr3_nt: TGTGCCATCAGTGACCACAGGGTAGGCAGCACAGATACGCAGTATTTT; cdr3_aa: CAISDHRVGSTDTQYF
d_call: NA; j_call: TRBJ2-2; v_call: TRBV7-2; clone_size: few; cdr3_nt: TGTGCCAGCAGCGTCACAGCGGCCGGGGAGCTGTTTTTT; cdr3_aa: CASSVTAAGELFF
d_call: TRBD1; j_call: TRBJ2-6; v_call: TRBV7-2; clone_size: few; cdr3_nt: TGTGTCGGGGCAGGGGGCGCCTCTGGGGCCAACGTCCTGACTTTC; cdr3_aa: CVGAGGASGANVLTF
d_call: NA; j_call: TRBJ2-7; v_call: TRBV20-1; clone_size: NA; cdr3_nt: TGCAGTGCTAGAGGAGGGGGTCCAACCTACTACGAGCAGTACTTC; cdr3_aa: CSARGGGPTYYEQYF
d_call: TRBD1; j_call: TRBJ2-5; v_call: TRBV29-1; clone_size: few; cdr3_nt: TGCAGCGTTGAAGATCCTGGCCCCGGGACAGGGTGGGAGACCCAGTACTTC; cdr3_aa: CSVEDPGPGTGWETQYF
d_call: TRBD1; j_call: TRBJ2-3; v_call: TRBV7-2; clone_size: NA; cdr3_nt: TGTGCCAGCAGCCCCACAGGGGTCAGAACAGATACGCAGTATTTT; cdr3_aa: CASSPTGVRTDTQYF
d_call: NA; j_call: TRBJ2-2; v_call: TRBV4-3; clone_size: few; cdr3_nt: TGCGCCAGCAGCCAAGACCCGACAGGGAACACCGGGGAGCTGTTTTTT; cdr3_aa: CASSQDPTGNTGELFF
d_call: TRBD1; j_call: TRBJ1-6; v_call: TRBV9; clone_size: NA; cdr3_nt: TGTGCCAGCAGCGCCCAGGGGGCCTCAGGATCACCCCTCCACTTT; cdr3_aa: CASSAQGASGSPLHF
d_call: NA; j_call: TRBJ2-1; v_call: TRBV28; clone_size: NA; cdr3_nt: TGTGCCAGCAGTTCCCCTTCAGGACGGTACAATGAGCAGTTCTTC; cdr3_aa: CASSSPSGRYNEQFF
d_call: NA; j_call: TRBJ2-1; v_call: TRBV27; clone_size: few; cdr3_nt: TGTGCCAGCAGTTTATTGACAGCGCGTGAGCAGTTCTTC; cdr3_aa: CASSLLTAREQFF
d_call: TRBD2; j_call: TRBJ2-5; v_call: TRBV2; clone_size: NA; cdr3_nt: TGTGCCAGCCGCCGGGAAAGCGGGGAAGAGACCCAGTACTTC; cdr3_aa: CASRRESGEETQYF
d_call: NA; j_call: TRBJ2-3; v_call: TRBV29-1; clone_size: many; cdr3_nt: TGCAGCGTCGCCCTCTCTGTGGACGGAGATACGCAGTATTTT; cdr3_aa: CSVALSVDGDTQYF
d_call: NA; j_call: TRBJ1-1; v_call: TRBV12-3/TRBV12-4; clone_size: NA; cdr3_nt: TGTGCCAGCATATCCTGGGGGCGAGAGAACACTGAAGCTTTCTTT; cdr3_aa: CASISWGRENTEAFF
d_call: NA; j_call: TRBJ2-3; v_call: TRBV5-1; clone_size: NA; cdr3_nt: TGCGCCAGCAGCTTGGTTCAGGGGTATACGCAGTATTTT; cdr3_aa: CASSLVQGYTQYF
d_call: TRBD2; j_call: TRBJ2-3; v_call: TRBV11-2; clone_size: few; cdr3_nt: TGTGCCAGCAGCGGCCAGACTAGCGGGGGAGAAGATACGCAGTATTTT; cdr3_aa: CASSGQTSGGEDTQYF
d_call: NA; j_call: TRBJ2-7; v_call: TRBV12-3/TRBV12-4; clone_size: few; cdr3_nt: TGTGCCAGCAGTCTCCGATTAACCTACGAGCAGTACTTC; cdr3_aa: CASSLRLTYEQYF
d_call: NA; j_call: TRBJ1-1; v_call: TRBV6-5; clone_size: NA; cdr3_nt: TGTGCCACCTCTCGGGCGACGGGGTTGAACACTGAAGCTTTCTTT; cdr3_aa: CATSRATGLNTEAFF
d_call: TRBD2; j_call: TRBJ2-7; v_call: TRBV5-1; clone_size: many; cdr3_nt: TGCGCCAGCAGCCAGGGAGGGCTGTACGAGCAGTACTTC; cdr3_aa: CASSQGGLYEQYF
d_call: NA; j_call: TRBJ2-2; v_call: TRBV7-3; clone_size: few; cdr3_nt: TGTGCCAGCAGCTTGTATCCGGCGGGGGCTTTGGGCGGGGAGCTGTTTTTT; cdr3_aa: CASSLYPAGALGGELFF
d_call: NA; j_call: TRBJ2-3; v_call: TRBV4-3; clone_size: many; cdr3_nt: TGCGCCAGCAGCCAAGGTCGGTTCGGGGATACGCAGTATTTT; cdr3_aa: CASSQGRFGDTQYF
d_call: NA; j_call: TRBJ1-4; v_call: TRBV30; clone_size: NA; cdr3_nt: TGTGCCTTCAAAGGGGGGAGGGCTAATGAAAAACTGTTTTTT; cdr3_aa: CAFKGGRANEKLFF
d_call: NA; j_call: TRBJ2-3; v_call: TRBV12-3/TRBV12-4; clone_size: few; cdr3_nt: TGTGCCAGCAGCCCGTTAAACACAGATACGCAGTATTTT; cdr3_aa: CASSPLNTDTQYF
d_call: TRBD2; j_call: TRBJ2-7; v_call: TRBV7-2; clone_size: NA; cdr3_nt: TGTGCCAGCAGCTCCTTAGCGGGGGGCTGGGACTACGAGCAGTACTTC; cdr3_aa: CASSSLAGGWDYEQYF
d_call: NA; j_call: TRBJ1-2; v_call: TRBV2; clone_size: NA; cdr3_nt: TGTGCCAGCAGTGAAGCCCCAGCTAACTATGGCTACACCTTC; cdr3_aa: CASSEAPANYGYTF